This T cell receptor (beta chain) was profiled in a study of cytomegalovirus exposure and HLA in healthy donors. PCR amplification relied on 60 Vbeta primers (plus 13 Jbeta primers). Data came from immunoSEQ multiplex PCR; TCRdb stores just in-frame clones and leaves some out. This sample yields some 140,000 clones, of which roughly 80% are seen a single time; more than 1.5% belongs to the top ten. Comments on this clone: As yet, its antigen is unknown.

The CDR3 loop spans 15 amino acids. V gave up 5 bases and J gave up 5 bases; unmatched junction bases: 9. The germline CDR1 and CDR2 sequences are SGHVS and FNYEAQ. General study points: Further analysis was carried out later, and it showed several of the most significant clusters appearing linked to common viral pathogens. The authors later found TCR association rates varying by HLA locus, with DRB1 most and HLA-C fewest.

Sequencing was done on a sample of PBMCs. The chain is built from TRBV7-6 and TRBJ2-7, with TRBD2 matching over 10 bases. This TCR was recovered from a man between 35 and 55 years old in good health and CMV-seronegative. The DNA for the CDR3 is TGTGCCAGCAGCGCCGGGACTAGCGAGAGTCACGAGCAGTACTTC. Amino acids: CASSAGTSESHEQYF.